This T cell receptor beta chain was sequenced for a study of PD-1 blockade in classical Hodgkin lymphoma. Brentuximab vedotin exposure varied among the patients, all of whom had relapsed after autologous stem cell transplantation. The study recorded best responses of complete response, partial response or progressive disease. The data were produced by immunoSEQ multiplex PCR, yet TCRdb's version contains in-frame clones alone and is incomplete. The sample has some 64,000 clones, 80% to 90% seen once; the top ten hold approximately 16%. With regard to this clone: Its antigen is undetermined.

Study-wide results and caveats: Newly diagnosed patients reportedly had lower baseline TCR diversity than healthy donors. Researchers reported that CD4+ TCR diversity, though not CD8+, rose significantly by C4D1. Patients who responded completely had about the same baseline diversity as newly diagnosed patients.

The CDR3 runs to 15 residues. V was trimmed by 4 bases and J by 5 bases, leaving 18 bases between them. Germline CDR1 reads SGHRS; CDR2 reads YFSETQ. The clonotype originates from a human donor with classical Hodgkin lymphoma. The sequencing used peripheral blood mononuclear cells (PBMCs), collected at baseline. V is TRBV5-1 and J is TRBJ2-5; D is possibly TRBD1 (5 bases). The CDR3 spells CASSGMRQAGETQYF. The CDR3 region has the DNA TGCGCCAGCAGCGGGATGCGGCAGGCAGGGGAGACCCAGTACTTC. The full variable domain, with the rest looked up from reference TRBV5-1 and TRBJ2-5, is KAGVTQTPRYLIKTRGQQVTLSCSPISGHRSVSWYQQTPGQGLQFLFEYFSETQRNKGNFPGRFSGRQFSNSRSEMNVSTLELGDSALYLCASSGMRQAGETQYFGPGTRLLVL.